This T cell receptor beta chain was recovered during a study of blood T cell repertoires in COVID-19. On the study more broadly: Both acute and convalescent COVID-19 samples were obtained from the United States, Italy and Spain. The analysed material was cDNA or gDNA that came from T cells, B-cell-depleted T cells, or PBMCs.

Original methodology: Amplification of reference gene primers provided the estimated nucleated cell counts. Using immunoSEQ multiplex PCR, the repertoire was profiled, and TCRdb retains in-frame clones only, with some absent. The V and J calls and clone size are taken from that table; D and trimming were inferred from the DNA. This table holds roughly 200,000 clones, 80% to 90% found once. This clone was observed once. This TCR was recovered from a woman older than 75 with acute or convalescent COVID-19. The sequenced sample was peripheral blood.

The CDR3 nucleotides read TGTGCCAGTAGTATTTCCTGGGGGAGGAGGGACACTGAAGCTTTCTTT. Translating it yields CASSISWGRRDTEAFF. The chain combines TRBV19 with TRBJ1-1; D may be TRBD1 (5 bases). This CDR3 is built from 16 residues. V lost 3 bases and J lost 3, with 17 bases in between. Germline CDR1 is LNHDA and CDR2 is SQIVND (reference sequence).